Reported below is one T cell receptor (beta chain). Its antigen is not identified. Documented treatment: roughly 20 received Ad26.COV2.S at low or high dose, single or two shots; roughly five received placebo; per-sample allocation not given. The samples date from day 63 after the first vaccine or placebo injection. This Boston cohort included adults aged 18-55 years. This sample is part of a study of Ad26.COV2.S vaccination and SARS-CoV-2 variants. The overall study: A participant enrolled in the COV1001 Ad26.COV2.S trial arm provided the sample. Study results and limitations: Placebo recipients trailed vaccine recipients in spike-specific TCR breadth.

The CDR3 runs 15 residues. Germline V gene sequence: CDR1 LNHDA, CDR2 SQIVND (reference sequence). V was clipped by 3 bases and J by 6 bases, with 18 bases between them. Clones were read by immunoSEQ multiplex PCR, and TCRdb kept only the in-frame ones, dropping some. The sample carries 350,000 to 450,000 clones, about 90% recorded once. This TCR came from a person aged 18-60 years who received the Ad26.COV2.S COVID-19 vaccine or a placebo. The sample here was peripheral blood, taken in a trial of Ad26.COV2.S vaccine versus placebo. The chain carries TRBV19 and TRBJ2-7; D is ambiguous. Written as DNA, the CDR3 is TGTGCCAGTAGTATTAAGTCCATCCGGTTGAGCGAGCAGTACTTC. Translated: CASSIKSIRLSEQYF.